A selection of T cell receptor beta chains follows, all from one sample in a study of regulatory T cells in long-lasting Graves disease. TCRdb reprocessed the multiplex PCR reads with MiXCR, giving one entry per CDR3 protein. Of roughly 500,000 distinct CDR3 sequences listed, less than 25% are singletons. The material was peripheral blood mononuclear cells (PBMCs), obtained when the disease was refractory, from a patient treated with antithyroid drugs. Receptors originate from a female donor with Graves disease. The CDR3 runs from the conserved cysteine through the conserved F or W. The D gene is left open where the match is weak. Clone size, where shown, is once, few, many, or a class for clones that have expanded.

j_call | clone_size | d_call | v_call | cdr3_nt | cdr3_aa
TRBJ2-1 | - | - | TRBV20-1 | TGCAGTGCTAGAGATGTCGCGGAAACCTACAATGAGCAGTTCTTC | CSARDVAETYNEQFF
TRBJ1-1 | - | - | TRBV11-2 | TGTGCCAGCAGCCCGTCGAGGATGAACACTGAAGCTTTCTTT | CASSPSRMNTEAFF
TRBJ1-2 | many | - | TRBV28 | TGTGCCAGCAGTTTAAACACCTACACGGACAGATGGCGGTATGGCTACACCTTC | CASSLNTYTDRWRYGYTF
TRBJ1-1 | few | - | TRBV4-2 | TGTGCCAGCAGCCAAGACCCGACAACTGAAGCTTTCTTT | CASSQDPTTEAFF
TRBJ2-3 | few | - | TRBV10-3 | TGTGCCACCGACTTGGGTAGGGCAGATACGCAGTATTTT | CATDLGRADTQYF
TRBJ2-3 | few | - | TRBV2 | TGTGCCAGCAGCCCCAAAAGGTTACCGGACGGCACAGATACGCAGTATTTT | CASSPKRLPDGTDTQYF
TRBJ1-1 | many | - | TRBV2 | TGTGCCAGCGGAGCTTTCAGGGCCCCGGGCACTGAAGCTTTCTTT | CASGAFRAPGTEAFF
TRBJ1-5 | many | - | TRBV15 | TGTGCCACCAGCTCTTCCGGGGGCAACAATCAGCCCCAGCATTTT | CATSSSGGNNQPQHF
TRBJ2-5 | - | TRBD1 | TRBV4-2 | TGTGCCAGCAGCCAAGATCGGACAGGGGAAAGGGAGACCCAGTACTTC | CASSQDRTGERETQYF
TRBJ2-7 | many | TRBD2 | TRBV7-3 | TGTGCCAGCAGCTTAACGTTCGCTAGCGGTCTCTCCTACGAGCAGTACTTC | CASSLTFASGLSYEQYF
TRBJ2-5 | - | - | TRBV11-2 | TGTGCCAGCAGCTTAAGGCAGGGCGGGGTGGCGACCCAGTACTTC | CASSLRQGGVATQYF
TRBJ2-1 | - | TRBD2 | TRBV7-2 | TGTGCCAGCAGCAGGATTTTGGGCCTAGCGGACTACAATGAGCAGTTCTTC | CASSRILGLADYNEQFF
TRBJ2-2 | few | TRBD2 | TRBV4-1 | TGCGCCAGCAGCCAAGATCTTGGGGGGGCGAACACCGGGGAGCTGTTTTTT | CASSQDLGGANTGELFF
TRBJ2-4 | few | - | TRBV7-2 | TGTGCCAGCACACTGTCCCCCTGGGCTATAGCCAAAAACATTCAGTACTTC | CASTLSPWAIAKNIQYF
TRBJ2-7 | many | - | TRBV19 | TGTGCCAGCCGATCTAGGCAGGGATCCTACGAGCAGTACTTC | CASRSRQGSYEQYF
TRBJ1-4 | many | TRBD1 | TRBV7-9 | TGTGCCAGCAGGGCAGGGACAGATGAAAAACTGTTTTTT | CASRAGTDEKLFF
TRBJ2-5 | many | TRBD2 | TRBV28 | TGTGCCAGCAGCTTAGCACTAGCGCCTCAAGAGACCCAGTACTTC | CASSLALAPQETQYF
TRBJ2-7 | - | - | TRBV20-1 | TGCAGTGCTAGAGATCCGGTCTCCTACGAGCAGTACTTC | CSARDPVSYEQYF
TRBJ2-6 | many | - | TRBV15 | TGTGCCACCAGCAGAAGAGTTGGGGCCAACGTCCTGACTTTC | CATSRRVGANVLTF
TRBJ1-2 | few | - | TRBV3-1 | TGTGCCAGCAGCCAAGAAAGTGCAGGGGTTGGCTACACCTTC | CASSQESAGVGYTF
TRBJ2-3 | - | TRBD2 | TRBV5-1 | TGCGCCAGCAGCTCGACTAGCTCAGATACGCAGTATTTT | CASSSTSSDTQYF
TRBJ2-1 | - | - | TRBV28 | TGTGCCAGCAGTCCCCGGGTTTCCATGGGCAATGAGCAGTTCTTC | CASSPRVSMGNEQFF
TRBJ2-7 | many | TRBD2 | TRBV2 | TGTGCCAGCAGTGGGAGGCCCAGCGGGAGATTCACCTACGAGCAGTACTTC | CASSGRPSGRFTYEQYF